This T cell receptor beta chain was sequenced in a study of T cell responses to AZD1222 COVID-19 vaccine. Sequenced by immunoSEQ multiplex PCR; TCRdb stores in-frame clones only, minus some. Altogether just over 150,000 clones are present, over 90% being singletons, with the ten largest covering about 1.6%. CDR1 is MDHEN, CDR2 SYDVKM, per germline. This CDR3 has 14 amino acids. Trimming removed 6 bases from V and 3 bases from J; junction bases left unmatched: 8. As to this clone: The antigen remains undetermined.

Study findings and constraints: Clonal diversity may have been underestimated, and the donors were mostly white British, with more females than males. Per reports, nearly half of all spike-specific TCRs target regions that are unmutated in variants. Spike was spanned by vaccine-associated CD4 TCRs, which were dominant at 160-218 and 743-854.

V gene TRBV28 combines with J gene TRBJ2-7; 7 bases are a match to TRBD1. This TCR came from an adult who received the AZD1222 COVID-19 vaccine. The input for sequencing was peripheral blood, taken 28 days after the second AZD1222 dose. CDR3 sequence: CASSDRTGYYEQYF. CDR3 nucleotides: TGTGCCAGCAGCGACCGGACAGGCTACTACGAGCAGTACTTC.